These T cell receptor beta chains were read from a single sample in a study of T cells after somatic rescue of genetic block. Some clones are missing from TCRdb's copy, which holds only in-frame ones; the method was immunoSEQ multiplex PCR. Of about 67,000 clones in the sample, about 90% were seen once. Sequenced: peripheral blood mononuclear cells (PBMCs). These receptors were collected from a man aged 35 to 55. Both conserved end residues are part of each CDR3. D genes are given only for firm matches. The size entry is marked missing in some rows and otherwise reads once, few, many or a size class.

>TRBJ2-2|TRBD1|TRBV28|once
CASTSGGPNTGELFF
TGTGCCAGCACCTCAGGGGGCCCGAACACCGGGGAGCTGTTTTTT
>TRBJ1-2|NA|TRBV4-2|NA
CASSQDGAGVGVGYTF
TGTGCCAGCAGCCAAGATGGGGCTGGGGTAGGGGTTGGCTACACCTTC
>TRBJ1-6|NA|TRBV9|NA
CASSVGSGSYNSPLHF
TGTGCCAGCAGCGTGGGGTCGGGCTCCTATAATTCACCCCTCCACTTT
>TRBJ1-5|TRBD1|TRBV19|NA
CASTGDRAPLRPQHF
TGTGCCAGTACGGGGGACAGGGCCCCTTTGCGTCCCCAGCATTTT
>TRBJ2-7|TRBD2|TRBV10-3|NA
CAIGLAGVDEQYF
TGTGCCATTGGACTAGCGGGAGTTGACGAGCAGTACTTC
>TRBJ1-6|NA|TRBV9|NA
CASSSRLRVNSPLHF
TGTGCCAGCAGCTCCCGGCTAAGGGTTAATTCACCCCTCCACTTT
>TRBJ1-3|NA|TRBV18|few
CASSPTANTIYF
TGTGCCAGCTCACCAACGGCAAACACCATATATTTT
>TRBJ2-7|NA|TRBV5-1|NA
CASSLAGRYEQYF
TGCGCCAGCAGCTTGGCAGGGCGCTACGAGCAGTACTTC
>TRBJ1-2|NA|TRBV28|NA
CASSTTVNYGYTF
TGTGCCAGCAGCACAACAGTGAACTATGGCTACACCTTC
>TRBJ2-3|NA|TRBV11-2|NA
CASSAASLFTDTQYF
TGTGCCAGCAGCGCGGCAAGCCTCTTCACAGATACGCAGTATTTT
>TRBJ1-1|NA|TRBV4-1|NA
CASSPSERSTEAFF
TGCGCCAGCAGCCCAAGCGAGCGCTCCACTGAAGCTTTCTTT
>TRBJ2-6|NA|TRBV19|NA
CASTGTGANVLTF
TGTGCCAGTACGGGGACGGGGGCCAACGTCCTGACTTTC
>TRBJ2-7|TRBD1|TRBV7-9|once
CASSPTTGVAAYEQYF
TGTGCCAGCAGCCCGACGACAGGGGTGGCGGCGTACGAGCAGTACTTC
>TRBJ1-4|TRBD1|TRBV30|NA
CAWSPTDRVTEKLFF
TGTGCCTGGAGTCCCACAGACAGGGTAACAGAAAAACTGTTTTTT
>TRBJ1-1|NA|TRBV4-1|NA
CASSQEAGLNTEAFF
TGCGCCAGCAGCCAAGAAGCAGGGCTGAACACTGAAGCTTTCTTT